One and the same sample provided the 10 T cell receptor beta chains below, sequenced in a study of PD-1 blockade in classical Hodgkin lymphoma. Stated time point: cycle 4 day 1 (C4D1), after five to seven weeks of nivolumab. Every single patient, without exception, relapsed after autologous stem cell transplantation, and brentuximab vedotin exposure varied. Clones were sequenced by immunoSEQ multiplex PCR, and TCRdb holds only the in-frame ones, with some missing. The sample carries approximately 14,000 clones, approximately 80% recorded once. This specimen consisted of peripheral blood mononuclear cells (PBMCs), obtained before the fourth cycle of nivolumab. The receptors were gathered from a human donor with classical Hodgkin lymphoma.

The chain is built from TRBV28 and TRBJ1-3; D uncertain. The CDR3 consists of 14 residues. CDR1 MDHEN and CDR2 SYDVKM come from the germline V gene. V shed 6 bases and J shed 9 bases, with 18 bases lying between them. The CDR3 loop is CASSPEARDGTIYF. The CDR3 nucleotides are TGTGCCAGCAGCCCGGAGGCCCGAGATGGCACCATATATTTT.

The chain joins TRBV5-4 to TRBJ1-3, with no clear D. The CDR3 spans 14 residues. V gave up 3 bases and J gave up 0 bases, with 7 bases separating them. Looked up from germline, CDR1 is SGHNT and CDR2 is YYREEE (reference sequence). The CDR3 nucleotides read TGTGCCAGCAGCTCGCCGATCTCTGGAAACACCATATATTTT. Its translation: CASSSPISGNTIYF. Supplemented by reference TRBV5-4 and TRBJ1-3, the full variable domain reads ETGVTQSPTHLIKTRGQQVTLRCSSQSGHNTVSWYQQALGQGPQFIFQYYREEENGRGNFPPRFSGLQFPNYSSELNVNALELDDSALYLCASSSPISGNTIYFGEGSWLTVV.

The V and J genes are TRBV6-1 and TRBJ2-5; perhaps TRBD1 as D (5 bases). Germline assignment: CDR1 MNHNS and CDR2 SASEGT. The CDR3 covers 15 residues. Trimming removed 4 bases from V and 5 bases from J, with 17 bases in between. The CDR3 bases are TGTGCCAGCAGTGTAACAGGCAGGGCCGGGGAGACCCAGTACTTC. This codes for CASSVTGRAGETQYF.

This clone turned up a few times. Here the CDR3 DNA reads TGCGCCAGAGAGAGAGTACCTTACCAGCCCCAGCATTTT. This codes for CARERVPYQPQHF. The chain recombines TRBV10-1 with TRBJ1-5; D remains ambiguous. Germline V gene sequence: CDR1 WNHNN, CDR2 SYGVQD (reference sequence). The CDR3 totals 13 residues. Trimming pared 9 bases from V and 7 bases from J, leaving 16 bases between.

This clone is medium-sized by share. The rearrangement uses TRBV6-4 and TRBJ2-1; 12 bases fit TRBD2. The CDR3 has 15 residues. The V segment lost 3 bases and the J segment 8 bases; nucleotides outside the gene matches: 5. CDR1 and CDR2 (germline): MRHNA, SNTAGT. CDR3 bases: TGTGCCAGCAGTGAAGAGACTAGCGGGGGATATGAGCAGTTCTTC. Its protein product is CASSEETSGGYEQFF.

V gene TRBV15 combines with J gene TRBJ2-5; D remains ambiguous. With 1 base removed from V and 5 bases from J, the gap between germline ends came to 8 bases. Germline V lookup: CDR1 LNHNV, CDR2 YYDKDF (reference sequence). This CDR3 spans 13 amino acids. Here the CDR3 DNA reads TGTGCCACCAGCAGAGCCGTGGGGGAGACCCAGTACTTC. Its translation is CATSRAVGETQYF.

The chain couples TRBV27 to TRBJ2-5, with unresolved D. Trimming took off 4 bases at V and 5 bases at J, with 14 bases between the two ends. Germline loops: CDR1 MNHEY, CDR2 SMNVEV (reference sequence). The CDR3 has 14 amino acids. CDR3 loop: CASSSTMDFETQYF. Written as DNA, the CDR3 is TGTGCCAGCAGTTCTACCATGGATTTTGAGACCCAGTACTTC.

The rearrangement joins TRBV11-2 to TRBJ1-6, with D hard to call. The CDR3 is made up of 13 amino acids. V was shortened by 0 bases and J by 10 bases, with 7 bases between the two germline ends. In germline, CDR1 is SGHAT, CDR2 FQNNGV. The CDR3 bases are TGTGCCAGCAGCTTAGATCGGGAATCACCCCTCCACTTT. Amino acid sequence: CASSLDRESPLHF.

The chain has TRBV2 and TRBJ1-5, with D hard to call. Germline V gives CDR1 SNHLY, CDR2 FYNNEI. The CDR3 contains 14 residues. Trimming removed 2 bases from V and 4 bases from J, with 9 bases in between. The CDR3 protein is CASSETSPNQPQHF. CDR3 nucleotides: TGTGCCAGCAGTGAAACATCACCGAATCAGCCCCAGCATTTT.

The V call is TRBV2, the J call TRBJ2-1; the match to TRBD1 covers 8 bases. Germline V lookup: CDR1 SNHLY, CDR2 FYNNEI. This CDR3 region has 13 residues. V dropped 6 bases and J dropped 9; count of bases not matched to a gene: 7. In DNA, the CDR3 is TGTGCCAGCAGCCTCACAGGGGGGAGTGAGCAGTTCTTC. Protein sequence: CASSLTGGSEQFF.